The entry below describes one T cell receptor beta chain. Its cognate antigen is unknown. This CDR3 has 14 amino acids. Losses at the gene ends were 6 bases for V and 5 bases for J; bases not matched to a gene: 7. Germline V gene data show CDR1 as DFQATT and CDR2 as SNEGSKA (reference sequence). The record originates from a study of CD8+CD57+ T cells in acquired aplastic anemia. In the study overall: The sorted CD4+ and CD8+ cells yielded an average roughly 3 ug of DNA. Study-wide points: The same twenty-nine CD8+ CDR3 sequences occurred in patients and in controls.

Genomic DNA, serving as template, underwent TCR beta VDJ and CDR3 profiling. In TCRdb, the reads were re-called with MiXCR into one record per CDR3 protein. Among fewer than 200,000 distinct CDR3 sequences listed, about 60% were seen once. The sample taken for sequencing was sorted CD4+, CD8+, or CD8+CD57+ T cells (not recorded which) from PBMCs. The receptor was derived from a human donor in good health. The gene calls are TRBV20-1 and TRBJ1-6; 7 bases align to TRBD1. CDR3 DNA: TGCAGTGCCCCGACAGGGAACCATAATTCACCCCTCCACTTT. Its translation is CSAPTGNHNSPLHF.